This T cell receptor beta chain appears in the sequencing data of a study of T cell repertoires in cytomegalovirus infection. TCRdb used MiXCR to reprocess the reads, holding one entry per CDR3 protein. The sample records fewer than 400,000 distinct CDR3 sequences, 15% to 20% being singletons. Per the germline V gene, CDR1 is DFQATT and CDR2 is SNEGSKA (reference sequence). Trimming took 4 bases from V and 3 from J, leaving 12 bases between them. This CDR3 has 13 amino acids. Source material: PBMCs. The chain recombines TRBV20-1 with TRBJ1-1, with D possibly TRBD1 on 5 matching bases. The sequence derives from a human donor in good health (CMV status not recorded). Some clones in this sample may be carry-over from other donors' samples. The CDR3 protein is CSATGGSDTEAFF. The CDR3 DNA sequence: TGCAGTGCTACGGGGGGTTCGGACACTGAAGCTTTCTTT.